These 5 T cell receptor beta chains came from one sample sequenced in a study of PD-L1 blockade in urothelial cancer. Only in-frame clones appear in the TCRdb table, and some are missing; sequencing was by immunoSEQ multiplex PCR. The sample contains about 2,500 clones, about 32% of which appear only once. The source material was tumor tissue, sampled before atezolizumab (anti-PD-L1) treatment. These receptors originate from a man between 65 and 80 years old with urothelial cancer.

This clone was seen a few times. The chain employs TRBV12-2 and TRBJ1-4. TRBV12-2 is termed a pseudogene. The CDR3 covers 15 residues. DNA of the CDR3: TGTGCAAGTCGACTTTCCGGGGAGAGCGTTGAAAAACTGTTTTTT. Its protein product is CASRLSGESVEKLFF.

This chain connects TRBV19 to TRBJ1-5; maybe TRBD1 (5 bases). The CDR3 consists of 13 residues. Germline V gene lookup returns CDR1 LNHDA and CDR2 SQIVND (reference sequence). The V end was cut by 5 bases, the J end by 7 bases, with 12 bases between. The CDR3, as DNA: TGTGCCAGTAGTGGGGGGAGGGGACAGCCCCAGCATTTT. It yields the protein CASSGGRGQPQHF.

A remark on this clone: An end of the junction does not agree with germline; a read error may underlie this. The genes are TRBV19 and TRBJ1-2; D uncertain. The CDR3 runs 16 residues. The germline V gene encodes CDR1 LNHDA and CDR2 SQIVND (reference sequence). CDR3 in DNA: TGTGCCAGTAGTATCTTCCATCCTTTTTCTAACTATGGCTATACCTTC. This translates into CASSIFHPFSNYGYTF.

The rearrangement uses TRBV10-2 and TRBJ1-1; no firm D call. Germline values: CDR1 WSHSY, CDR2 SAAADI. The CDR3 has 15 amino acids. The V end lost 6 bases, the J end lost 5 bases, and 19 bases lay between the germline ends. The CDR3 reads CASSQEWGSGTEAFF. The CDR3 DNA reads TGCGCCAGCAGCCAAGAGTGGGGTAGTGGGACTGAAGCTTTCTTT.

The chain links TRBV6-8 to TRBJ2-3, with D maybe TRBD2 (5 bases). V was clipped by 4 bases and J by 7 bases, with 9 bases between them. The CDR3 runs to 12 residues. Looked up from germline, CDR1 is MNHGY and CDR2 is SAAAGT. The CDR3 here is CASSLDGNTQYF. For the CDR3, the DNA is TGTGCCAGCAGTTTAGACGGGAATACGCAGTATTTT.